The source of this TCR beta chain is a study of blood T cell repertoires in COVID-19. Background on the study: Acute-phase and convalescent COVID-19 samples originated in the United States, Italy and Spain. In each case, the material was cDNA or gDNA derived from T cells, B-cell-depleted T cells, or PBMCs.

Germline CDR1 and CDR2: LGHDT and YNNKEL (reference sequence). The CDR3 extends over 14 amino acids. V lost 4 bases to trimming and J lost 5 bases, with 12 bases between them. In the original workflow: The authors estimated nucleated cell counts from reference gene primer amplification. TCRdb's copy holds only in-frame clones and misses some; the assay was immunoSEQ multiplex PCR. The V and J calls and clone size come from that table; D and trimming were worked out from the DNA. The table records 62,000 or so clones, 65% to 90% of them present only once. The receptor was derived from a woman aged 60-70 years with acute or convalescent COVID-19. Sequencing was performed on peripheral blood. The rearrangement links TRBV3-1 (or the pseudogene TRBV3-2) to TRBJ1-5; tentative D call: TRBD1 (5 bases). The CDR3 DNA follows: TGTGCCAGCAGCCCCATCGGGGGGGATCAGCCCCAGCATTTT. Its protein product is CASSPIGGDQPQHF.